The 28 T cell receptor beta chains presented below share a single source sample, sequenced in a study of shared clonotypes between healthy human individuals. Sequencing was performed with immunoSEQ multiplex PCR; in TCRdb, only in-frame clones are kept and a portion is missing. The sample lists roughly 2 million clones, roughly 94% occurring once. Sequencing used naive CD4+ T cells sorted from blood. The subset was: CD45RA+ positively selected. The receptors were sampled from a man younger than 30 in good health.

The CDR3 nucleotides read TGTGCCAGCAGCGGGGACAGGGGGCTAGTAAACACCATATATTTT. Encoded protein: CASSGDRGLVNTIYF. The chain is built from TRBV5-6 and TRBJ1-3, with TRBD1 matching 12 bases. The V gene's germline CDR1 is SGHDT and CDR2 YYEEEE. V gave up 4 bases and J gave up 6 bases; unmatched junction bases: 5. This CDR3 contains 15 residues.

The chain links TRBV18 to TRBJ1-1, with TRBD1 as a possible D gene (5 bases). This CDR3 is 16 amino acids long. CDR1 is KGHSH, CDR2 LQKENI, per germline. The V end lost 2 bases, the J end lost 2 bases, and 15 bases lay between the germline ends. The CDR3, as DNA: TGTGCCAGCTCACCAAGGGACGCCAGGATTAACACTGAAGCTTTCTTT. Its translation: CASSPRDARINTEAFF.

The rearrangement links TRBV18 to TRBJ2-7; D might be TRBD1 or TRBD2, each matching 5 bases. Between the trimmed V and J ends, which lost 2 bases and 4 bases, there was a span of 12 bases. From germline, CDR1 is KGHSH and CDR2 LQKENI. The CDR3 consists of 14 residues. The CDR3 sequence: CASSPSRGRYEQYF. The CDR3 bases are TGTGCCAGCTCACCAAGTAGGGGACGGTACGAGCAGTACTTC. Looking up the rest from reference TRBV18 and TRBJ2-7 gives the full variable domain: NAGVMQNPRHLVRRRGQEARLRCSPMKGHSHVYWYRQLPEEGLKFMVYLQKENIIDESGMPKERFSAEFPKEGPSILRIQQVVRGDSAAYFCASSPSRGRYEQYFGPGTRLTVT.

The chain links TRBV7-2 to TRBJ2-7; the match to TRBD1 covers 9 bases. CDR3 length: 16 amino acids. CDR1 and CDR2 (germline): SGHTA, FQGNSA. Trimming cost V 1 base and J 3 bases; bases outside gene matches: 7. In DNA form, the CDR3 reads TGTGCCAGCAGCTTAGGCCGGGACAGGGCATACTACGAGCAGTACTTC. Its protein is CASSLGRDRAYYEQYF.

V gene TRBV13 combines with J gene TRBJ2-1, with TRBD2 identical over 10 bases. The germline V gene encodes CDR1 PRHDT and CDR2 FYEKMQ (reference sequence). The CDR3 is made up of 16 amino acids. Germline trimming cut 1 base from V and 6 bases from J; bases unmatched to any gene: 6. In nucleotides, the CDR3 is TGTGCCAGCAGCTTAGTCGCAGCGGGGGGGCCCAATGAGCAGTTCTTC. Protein sequence: CASSLVAAGGPNEQFF.

This clone was seen only once. Other nucleotide sequences in the sample specify the same CDR3. The CDR3 DNA sequence: TGTGCCAGCAGCCTGGGAACTAGCGGGTACTACGAGCAGTACTTC. It specifies CASSLGTSGYYEQYF. The rearrangement links TRBV5-4 to TRBJ2-7, with 9 positions matching TRBD2. Germline CDR1 reads SGHNT; CDR2 reads YYREEE (reference sequence). The CDR3 loop spans 15 amino acids. V was clipped by 4 bases and J by 3 bases; unmatched bases: 8.

CDR3 residues: CATGRGPNTEAFF. In DNA form, the CDR3 reads TGTGCCACCGGGCGGGGGCCGAACACTGAAGCTTTCTTT. V and J are TRBV5-4 and TRBJ1-1; D perhaps matches TRBD1 (6 bases). Germline CDR1 reads SGHNT; CDR2 reads YYREEE (reference sequence). The CDR3 is 13 residues long. Trimming stripped 9 bases from V and 1 base from J, with 13 bases between.

V usage is TRBV11-2 and J usage is TRBJ1-3, with D perhaps TRBD1 (6 bases). V was shortened by 4 bases and J by 4 bases, with 14 bases between the two germline ends. Germline CDR1 and CDR2: SGHAT and FQNNGV. The CDR3 length is 15 residues. CDR3 sequence (DNA): TGTGCCAGCAGCTCGCACAGGGAACCCGGAAACACCATATATTTT. Translation gives CASSSHREPGNTIYF.

To note about this clone: Other DNA sequences in this sample translate to the same CDR3. The chain joins TRBV5-1 to TRBJ1-4; D not resolved. V was clipped by 0 bases and J by 0 bases, with 9 bases between them. The CDR3 has 16 residues. Germline V CDR1 and CDR2: SGHRS, YFSETQ. CDR3 in amino acids: CASSLGETTTNEKLFF. CDR3 nucleotides: TGCGCCAGCAGCTTGGGGGAAACTACAACTAATGAAAAACTGTTTTTT.

The V call is TRBV27, the J call TRBJ2-7; D might be TRBD1 (6 bases). V lost 7 bases and J 4 bases, leaving 11 bases between the germline ends. Germline values: CDR1 MNHEY, CDR2 SMNVEV (reference sequence). CDR3 length: 12 amino acids. CDR3 nucleotide sequence: TGTGCCAGCATGGGAAGGGGGTACGAGCAGTACTTC. It codes for CASMGRGYEQYF.

The rearrangement uses TRBV2 and TRBJ2-1; 7 bases are a match to TRBD1. The CDR3 runs to 14 residues. In germline, CDR1 is SNHLY, CDR2 FYNNEI. The ends lost 6 bases at V and 2 bases at J; junction bases unmatched: 4. CDR3 nucleotide sequence: TGTGCCAGCAGGAACAGGGGCACCTACAATGAGCAGTTCTTC. It is translated as CASRNRGTYNEQFF.

The CDR3 DNA reads TGTGCCACCAGTTCAGACGTCGGGGAGCTGTTTTTT. This gives the protein CATSSDVGELFF. This rearrangement joins TRBV15 to TRBJ2-2; no clear D gene. Germline lookup yields CDR1 LNHNV and CDR2 YYDKDF (reference sequence). The CDR3 covers 12 residues. V gave up 6 bases and J gave up 7 bases, with 9 bases separating them.

On this clone itself: This sample includes further DNA sequences coding for the same CDR3. The gene calls are TRBV28 and TRBJ1-4; TRBD1 is a possible D gene (6 bases). Trimming stripped 2 bases from V and 5 bases from J, with 9 bases between. Looked up from germline, CDR1 is MDHEN and CDR2 is SYDVKM. The CDR3 spans 14 residues. CDR3 amino acids: CASSLGGRNEKLFF. CDR3 coding DNA: TGTGCCAGCAGTTTAGGGGGCAGGAATGAAAAACTGTTTTTT.

This chain uses TRBV6-1 with TRBJ2-7; 11 nucleotides match TRBD2. The germline gives CDR1 MNHNS, CDR2 SASEGT. The CDR3 is 15 amino acids. The junction had 5 bases not matched to a gene; V was cut back by 3 bases and J by 4 bases. The CDR3 DNA reads TGTGCCAGCAGTGACTCGTCTAGCGGGGGGTACGAGCAGTACTTC. It yields the protein CASSDSSSGGYEQYF.

This chain uses TRBV27 with TRBJ2-7; D gene unclear. This CDR3 is built from 11 residues. V was trimmed by 6 bases and J by 7 bases, leaving 10 bases between them. The germline CDR1 and CDR2 sequences are MNHEY and SMNVEV (reference sequence). The CDR3 DNA reads as TGTGCCAGCAGATACGGATGGGAGCAGTACTTC. Translating it yields CASRYGWEQYF.

V and J are TRBV6-1 and TRBJ1-3, with D uncertain. Germline CDR1 MNHNS, CDR2 SASEGT. The CDR3 is 14 amino acids. V dropped 2 bases and J dropped 2 bases, with 7 bases sitting between them. CDR3 protein: CASSEPSPGNTIYF. The CDR3 DNA reads as TGTGCCAGCAGTGAACCCTCCCCTGGAAACACCATATATTTT.

V and J are TRBV5-8 and TRBJ1-3; D is undetermined. The CDR3 loop spans 11 amino acids. CDR1 SGHTS and CDR2 YDEGEE come from the germline V gene. Trimming removed 0 bases from V and 7 bases from J, with 2 bases in between. In nucleotides, the CDR3 is TGTGCCAGCAGCTTGGCCAACACCATATATTTT. This codes for CASSLANTIYF.

V usage is TRBV11-2 and J usage is TRBJ2-7, with D maybe TRBD1 (6 bases). Between the trimmed V and J ends, which lost 0 bases and 6 bases, there was a span of 15 bases. CDR3 length equals 15 residues. CDR1 SGHAT and CDR2 FQNNGV come from the germline V gene. CDR3 sequence reads: CASSLEQNRVGEQYF. The CDR3 DNA reads as TGTGCCAGCAGCTTAGAACAGAACAGGGTCGGCGAGCAGTACTTC.

The chain carries TRBV6-6 and TRBJ2-7; 9 bases are shared with TRBD1. The germline CDR1 and CDR2 sequences are MNHNY and SVGAGI (reference sequence). The CDR3 length is 14 residues. V lost 7 bases to trimming and J lost 5 bases; unmatched junction nucleotides: 9. The CDR3 DNA is TGTGCCAGCAAGAACCGGGACAGGGCCCACGAGCAGTACTTC. It yields the protein CASKNRDRAHEQYF.

This chain links TRBV7-2 with TRBJ1-2, with D maybe TRBD1 (5 bases). The CDR3 spans 16 residues. V lost 2 bases and J lost 5, with 18 bases in between. Germline lookup yields CDR1 SGHTA and CDR2 FQGNSA. The CDR3 nucleotides are TGTGCCAGCAGCTTAAAATTCGGAACAGGAACTTATGGCTACACCTTC. Its protein is CASSLKFGTGTYGYTF.

The chain joins TRBV5-1 to TRBJ1-3; D not certain. The CDR3 is made up of 13 amino acids. Germline lookup yields CDR1 SGHRS and CDR2 YFSETQ. Trimming stripped 4 bases from V and 4 bases from J, with 9 bases between. CDR3 residues: CASSIPPGNTIYF. CDR3 sequence (DNA): TGCGCCAGCAGCATACCCCCGGGAAACACCATATATTTT.

The chain combines TRBV7-8 with TRBJ2-2, with D tentatively TRBD2 (6 bases). This CDR3 has 16 residues. Deletions cut 2 bases from V and 4 bases from J, with 14 bases between. The germline CDR1 and CDR2 sequences are SGHVS and FQNEAQ. In nucleotides, the CDR3 is TGTGCCAGCAGCTTACTTGTCCTAGCGAGCACCGGGGAGCTGTTTTTT. Amino acid sequence: CASSLLVLASTGELFF.

V is TRBV7-2 and J is TRBJ2-7; no reliable D call. V lost 1 base and J 0 bases, leaving 10 bases between the germline ends. This CDR3 has 15 amino acids. The germline V gene has CDR1 SGHTA and CDR2 FQGNSA. The CDR3 is CASSLGTVNSYEQYF. CDR3 sequence (DNA): TGTGCCAGCAGCTTAGGTACGGTAAACTCCTACGAGCAGTACTTC. The whole variable domain, remainder taken from reference TRBV7-2 and TRBJ2-7, is GAGVSQSPSNKVTEKGKDVELRCDPISGHTALYWYRQSLGQGLEFLIYFQGNSAPDKSGLPSDRFSAERTGGSVSTLTIQRTQQEDSAVYLCASSLGTVNSYEQYFGPGTRLTVT.

This chain joins TRBV2 and TRBJ2-5; D gene unclear. The CDR3 covers 14 residues. The V end lost 6 bases, the J end lost 2 bases, and 13 bases lay between the germline ends. Germline CDR1 and CDR2: SNHLY and FYNNEI. The CDR3 loop is CASSPPPVQETQYF. CDR3 DNA sequence: TGTGCCAGCAGCCCCCCCCCAGTACAAGAGACCCAGTACTTC.

The chain couples TRBV27 to TRBJ2-7, with 7 bases fitting TRBD2. The CDR3 covers 14 residues. Germline V CDR1 and CDR2: MNHEY, SMNVEV (reference sequence). J was trimmed by 5 bases and V by 5 bases; bases with no gene match: 9. The DNA for the CDR3 is TGTGCCAGCAGTCTCGGGGGGAAAGGCAACGAGCAGTACTTC. This translates into CASSLGGKGNEQYF.

This chain links TRBV30 with TRBJ1-1; a weak D match, TRBD1 (5 bases). The CDR3 sequence is 11 residues long. V was pared by 1 base and J by 8 bases, with 8 bases between. CDR1 and CDR2 (germline): GTSNPN, SVGIG (reference sequence). CDR3: CAWSDGTEAFF. CDR3 in DNA: TGTGCCTGGAGTGACGGGACGGAAGCTTTCTTT.

The genes are TRBV6-1 and TRBJ1-4; D not certain. Trimming took 9 bases from V and 7 from J, leaving 21 bases between them. The germline V gene has CDR1 MNHNS and CDR2 SASEGT. This CDR3 region has 15 residues. CDR3 residues: CASKRVALSGEKLFF. The CDR3 DNA follows: TGTGCCAGTAAGAGGGTCGCGCTAAGTGGTGAAAAACTGTTTTTT.

J is TRBJ2-2 and V is TRBV7-2, with D perhaps matching TRBD1 (6 bases). Germline V lookup: CDR1 SGHTA, CDR2 FQGNSA. V was cut by 1 base and J by 2 bases, with 11 bases left in between. There are 16 residues in the CDR3. In nucleotides, the CDR3 is TGTGCCAGCAGCTTAGTCACAGGGACCAACACCGGGGAGCTGTTTTTT. Its translation is CASSLVTGTNTGELFF.